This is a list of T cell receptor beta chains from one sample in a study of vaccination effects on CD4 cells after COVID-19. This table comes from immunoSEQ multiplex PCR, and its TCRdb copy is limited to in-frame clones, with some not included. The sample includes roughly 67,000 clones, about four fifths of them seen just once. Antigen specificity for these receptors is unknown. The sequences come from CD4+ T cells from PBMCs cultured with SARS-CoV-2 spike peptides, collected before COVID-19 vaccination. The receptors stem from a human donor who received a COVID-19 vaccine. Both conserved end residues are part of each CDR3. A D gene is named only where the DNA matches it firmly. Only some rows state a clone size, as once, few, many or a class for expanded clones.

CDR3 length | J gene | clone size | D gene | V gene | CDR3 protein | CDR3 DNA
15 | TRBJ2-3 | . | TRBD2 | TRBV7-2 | CASSFFAGGADTQYF | TGTGCCAGCAGCTTTTTCGCGGGGGGAGCAGATACGCAGTATTTT
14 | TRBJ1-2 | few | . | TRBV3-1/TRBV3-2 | CASRGIGGNYGYTF | TGTGCCAGCAGGGGGATCGGGGGAAACTATGGCTACACCTTC
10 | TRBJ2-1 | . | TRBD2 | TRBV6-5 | CASGRELQFF | TGTGCCAGCGGGAGGGAGTTGCAGTTCTTC
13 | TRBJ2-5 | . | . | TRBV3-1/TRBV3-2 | CASSQRGVETQYF | TGTGCCAGCAGCCAACGAGGGGTTGAGACCCAGTACTTC
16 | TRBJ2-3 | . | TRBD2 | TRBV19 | CASSTPGLAGTDTQYF | TGTGCCAGTAGTACCCCCGGACTAGCGGGCACAGATACGCAGTATTTT
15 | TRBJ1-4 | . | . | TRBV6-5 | CASRRDPQANEKLFF | TGTGCCAGCAGGAGGGACCCGCAGGCCAATGAAAAACTGTTTTTT
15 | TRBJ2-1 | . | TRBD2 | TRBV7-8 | CASNPGGSGSNEQFF | TGTGCCAGCAACCCCGGCGGTAGCGGGAGCAATGAGCAGTTCTTC
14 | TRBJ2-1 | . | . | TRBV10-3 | CAIRAGAEGNEQFF | TGTGCCATCAGAGCCGGGGCGGAGGGAAATGAGCAGTTCTTC
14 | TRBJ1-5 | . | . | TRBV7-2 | CASSLSWGEEPQHF | TGTGCCAGCAGCTTATCATGGGGGGAGGAGCCCCAGCATTTT
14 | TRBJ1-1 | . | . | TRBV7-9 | CASRAIWDATEAFF | TGTGCCAGCAGGGCTATTTGGGACGCCACTGAAGCTTTCTTT
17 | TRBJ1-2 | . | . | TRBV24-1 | CATSDPGLGGLNYGYTF | TGTGCCACCAGTGATCCGGGATTGGGAGGCCTTAACTATGGCTACACCTTC
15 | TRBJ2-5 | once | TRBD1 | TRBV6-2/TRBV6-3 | CASSYLGTGQETQYF | TGTGCCAGCAGTTATCTCGGGACAGGCCAAGAGACCCAGTACTTC
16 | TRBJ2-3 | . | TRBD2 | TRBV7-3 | CASSEGGGGFTDTQYF | TGTGCCAGCAGCGAAGGCGGGGGGGGGTTCACAGATACGCAGTATTTT
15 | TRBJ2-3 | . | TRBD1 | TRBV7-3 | CASSAGTGGYDTQYF | TGTGCCAGCAGCGCCGGGACAGGGGGTTACGATACGCAGTATTTT
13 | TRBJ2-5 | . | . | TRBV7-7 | CASSLNRAETQYF | TGTGCCAGCAGCTTAAACAGAGCGGAGACCCAGTACTTC
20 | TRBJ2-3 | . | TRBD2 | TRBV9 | CASSPRAGGITNPLTDTQYF | TGTGCCAGCAGCCCCCGAGCGGGGGGGATTACAAACCCTTTAACAGATACGCAGTATTTT
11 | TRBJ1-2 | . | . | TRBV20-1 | CSAYATYGYTF | TGCAGTGCCTACGCGACTTATGGCTACACCTTC
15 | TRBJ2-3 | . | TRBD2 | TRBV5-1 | CASSPGTSGTDTQYF | TGCGCCAGCAGCCCCGGGACTAGCGGAACAGATACGCAGTATTTT
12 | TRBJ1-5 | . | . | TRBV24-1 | CATSDPEEPQHF | TGTGCCACCAGTGACCCGGAGGAGCCCCAGCATTTT
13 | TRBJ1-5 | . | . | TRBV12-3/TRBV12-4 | CASSLDGNQPQHF | TGTGCCAGCAGTTTAGACGGCAATCAGCCCCAGCATTTT
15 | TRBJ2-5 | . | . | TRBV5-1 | CASSLAHMDLETQYF | TGCGCCAGCAGCTTGGCCCATATGGACTTAGAGACCCAGTACTTC
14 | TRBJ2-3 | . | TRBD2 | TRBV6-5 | CASSRGLARDTQYF | TGTGCCAGCAGTAGGGGACTAGCGAGAGATACGCAGTATTTT
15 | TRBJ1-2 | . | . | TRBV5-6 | CASSLGGGFNYGYTF | TGTGCCAGCAGCTTGGGTGGGGGTTTCAACTATGGCTACACCTTC
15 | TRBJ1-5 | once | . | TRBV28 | CASSFPRGGNQPQHF | TGTGCCAGCAGTTTCCCCCGAGGGGGCAATCAGCCCCAGCATTTT
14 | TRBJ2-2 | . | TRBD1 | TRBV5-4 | CASSFRQGEGELFF | TGTGCCAGCAGCTTTCGGCAGGGGGAGGGGGAGCTGTTTTTT
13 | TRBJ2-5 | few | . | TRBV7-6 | CASSTGLQETQYF | TGTGCCAGCAGCACAGGCCTCCAAGAGACCCAGTACTTC
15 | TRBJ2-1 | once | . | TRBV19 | CASRATATSYNEQFF | TGTGCCAGTAGGGCGACGGCTACCTCCTACAATGAGCAGTTCTTC
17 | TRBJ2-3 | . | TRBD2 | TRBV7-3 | CASSPMWTSGAPNTQYF | TGTGCCAGCAGCCCTATGTGGACTAGCGGGGCCCCGAATACGCAGTATTTT
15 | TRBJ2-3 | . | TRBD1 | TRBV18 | CASSPQGAGTDTQYF | TGTGCCAGCTCACCACAGGGGGCAGGCACAGATACGCAGTATTTT
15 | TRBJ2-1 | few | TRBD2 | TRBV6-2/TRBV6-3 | CASSYGRGGRNEQFF | TGTGCCAGCAGTTATGGGCGGGGGGGCAGGAATGAGCAGTTCTTC
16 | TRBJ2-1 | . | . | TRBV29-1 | CSVEDRHGSSYNEQFF | TGCAGCGTTGAAGATAGGCATGGGAGCTCCTACAATGAGCAGTTCTTC
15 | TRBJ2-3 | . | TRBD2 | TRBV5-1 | CASSLVSGRTDTQYF | TGCGCCAGCAGCTTGGTTAGCGGGCGCACAGATACGCAGTATTTT
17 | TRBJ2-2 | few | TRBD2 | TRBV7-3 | CASSKQPGLVRLGELFF | TGTGCCAGCAGCAAACAACCGGGACTAGTCAGGTTAGGGGAGCTGTTTTTT
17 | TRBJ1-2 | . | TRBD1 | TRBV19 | CASSIKTGDRANYGYTF | TGTGCCAGTAGTATCAAGACCGGGGACAGGGCTAACTATGGCTACACCTTC
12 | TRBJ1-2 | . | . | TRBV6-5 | CASSYSFYGYTF | TGTGCCAGCAGTTACTCATTCTATGGCTACACCTTC
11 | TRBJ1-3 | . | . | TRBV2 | CASSWETAVYF | TGTGCCAGCAGCTGGGAGACAGCCGTATATTTT
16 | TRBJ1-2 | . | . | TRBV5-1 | CASSLGRPDSFYGYTF | TGCGCCAGCAGCTTGGGGAGGCCTGATAGCTTCTATGGCTACACCTTC
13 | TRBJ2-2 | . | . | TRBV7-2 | CASSLVATGELFF | TGTGCCAGCAGCTTAGTAGCCACCGGGGAGCTGTTTTTT
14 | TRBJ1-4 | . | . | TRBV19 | CASSSQGTNEKLFF | TGTGCCAGTAGTTCTCAGGGGACTAATGAAAAACTGTTTTTT
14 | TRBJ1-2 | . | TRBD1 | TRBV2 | CASRIQGASYGYTF | TGTGCCAGCAGAATACAGGGGGCTAGCTATGGCTACACCTTC
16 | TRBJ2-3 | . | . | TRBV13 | CASSSRTGVLRDTQYF | TGTGCCAGCAGCTCGCGGACTGGGGTTTTGAGAGATACGCAGTATTTT
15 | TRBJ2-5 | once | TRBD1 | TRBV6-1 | CASSEAQGVGETQYF | TGTGCCAGCAGTGAAGCTCAGGGGGTGGGAGAGACCCAGTACTTC
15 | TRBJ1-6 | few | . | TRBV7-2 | CASSLGGLVNSPLHF | TGTGCCAGCAGCTTAGGGGGGTTGGTTAATTCACCCCTCCACTTT
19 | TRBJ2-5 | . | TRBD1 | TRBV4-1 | CASSQGLGRGQGLIETQYF | TGCGCCAGCAGCCAAGGCCTAGGGCGGGGACAGGGTCTAATCGAGACCCAGTACTTC
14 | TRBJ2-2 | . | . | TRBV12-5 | CASGQRGATGELFF | TGTGCTAGTGGTCAACGGGGGGCCACCGGGGAGCTGTTTTTT
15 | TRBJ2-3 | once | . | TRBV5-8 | CASSLQGRASDTQYF | TGTGCCAGCAGCTTGCAGGGCAGAGCGTCGGATACGCAGTATTTT
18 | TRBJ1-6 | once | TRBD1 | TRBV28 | CASSPLDRGPPYNSPLHF | TGTGCCAGCAGTCCCCTGGACAGGGGGCCCCCCTATAATTCACCCCTCCACTTT
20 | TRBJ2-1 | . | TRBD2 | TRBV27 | CASSLSSWRGGLFRNNEQFF | TGTGCCAGCAGTTTATCGAGTTGGCGGGGGGGCCTATTTAGGAACAATGAGCAGTTCTTC
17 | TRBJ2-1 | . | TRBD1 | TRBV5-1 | CASSWLAPGQGGNEQFF | TGCGCCAGCAGCTGGTTGGCTCCGGGACAGGGGGGCAATGAGCAGTTCTTC
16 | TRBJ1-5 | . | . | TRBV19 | CASTIDGGTDNQPQHF | TGTGCCAGTACCATCGACGGGGGGACCGACAATCAGCCCCAGCATTTT
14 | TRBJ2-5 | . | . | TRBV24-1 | CATSRVGGQETQYF | TGTGCCACCAGTAGAGTCGGGGGCCAAGAGACCCAGTACTTC
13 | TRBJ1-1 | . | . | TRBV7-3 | CASSFSGNTEAFF | TGTGCCAGCAGCTTCTCGGGGAACACTGAAGCTTTCTTT
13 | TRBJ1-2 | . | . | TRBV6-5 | CASRWGSFGGYTF | TGTGCCAGCCGCTGGGGGTCTTTCGGGGGCTACACCTTC
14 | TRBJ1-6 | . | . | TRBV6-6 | CASIPRAHNSPLHF | TGTGCCAGCATTCCCCGGGCCCACAATTCACCCCTCCACTTT
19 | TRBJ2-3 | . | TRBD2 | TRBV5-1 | CASSLGPSGGSFSTDTQYF | TGCGCCAGCAGCTTGGGACCTAGCGGGGGGTCCTTTAGCACAGATACGCAGTATTTT
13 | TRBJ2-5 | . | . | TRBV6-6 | CASSPTGGGTQYF | TGTGCCAGCAGTCCGACAGGTGGAGGGACCCAGTACTTC
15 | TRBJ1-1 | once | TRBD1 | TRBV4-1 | CASSRGEGATTEAFF | TGCGCCAGCAGCCGGGGGGAGGGGGCAACAACTGAAGCTTTCTTT